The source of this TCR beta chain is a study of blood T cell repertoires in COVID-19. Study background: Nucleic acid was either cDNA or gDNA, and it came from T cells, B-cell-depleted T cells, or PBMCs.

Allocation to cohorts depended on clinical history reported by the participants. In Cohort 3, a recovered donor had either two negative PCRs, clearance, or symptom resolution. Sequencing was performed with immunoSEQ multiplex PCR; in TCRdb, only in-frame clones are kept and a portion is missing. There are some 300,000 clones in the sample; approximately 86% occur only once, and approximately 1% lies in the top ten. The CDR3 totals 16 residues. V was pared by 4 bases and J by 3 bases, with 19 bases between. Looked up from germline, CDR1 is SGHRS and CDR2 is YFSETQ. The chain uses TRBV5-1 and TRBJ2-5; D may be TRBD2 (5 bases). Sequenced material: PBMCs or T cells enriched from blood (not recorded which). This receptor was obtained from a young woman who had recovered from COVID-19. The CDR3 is CASSPIGWGEEETQYF. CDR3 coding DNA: TGCGCCAGCAGCCCCATAGGTTGGGGAGAAGAAGAGACCCAGTACTTC.